This TCR beta chain comes out of a study of T cell responses to AZD1222 COVID-19 vaccine. Study-wide points: Seropositive AZD1222 recipients at baseline numbered only six or seven. Mostly white British, mostly female donors; authors suggested clonal diversity may be underestimated. Targeting of unmutated variant regions was reportedly seen in nearly half of spike-specific TCRs.

Concerning this clone itself: What it binds is unknown.

Data came from immunoSEQ multiplex PCR; TCRdb stores just in-frame clones and leaves some out. The sample has some 150,000 clones, 86% seen once. This CDR3 has 19 residues. J gave up 0 bases and V 5 bases, and 16 bases lay outside the gene matches. Germline assignment: CDR1 MNHEY and CDR2 SMNVEV (reference sequence). The chain carries TRBV27 and TRBJ2-3; 8 bases align to TRBD2. This material consisted of peripheral blood, taken on day 0 of MenACWY control vaccination. This clonotype was sampled from an adult in good health. The CDR3 loop reads CASSPRRSGRFPSTDTQYF. DNA of the CDR3: TGTGCCAGCAGTCCCCGTCGAAGCGGGAGATTCCCTAGCACAGATACGCAGTATTTT.